This T cell receptor beta chain stems from a study of Tregs in tolerant kidney transplant recipients. Study information: Recipients received nonmyeloablative bone marrow transplants from related graft donors, with transient mixed chimerism.

The V gene lost 0 bases and the J gene lost 5 bases, with 9 bases spanning the gap. Germline lookup yields CDR1 SGHRS and CDR2 YFSETQ. The CDR3 contains 13 residues. The method was immunoSEQ multiplex PCR; TCRdb's version includes in-frame clones alone and lacks a portion of them. The sample holds 3,900 or so clones; approximately 85% are singletons and the top ten take around 1.6%. This chain joins TRBV5-1 and TRBJ2-7; no definite D call. Sequences were derived from Tregs from blood, sampled before the transplant. This receptor was identified in a human donor who received a combined kidney and bone marrow transplant. The CDR3 reads CASSLEAIHEQYF. CDR3 DNA: TGCGCCAGCAGCTTGGAAGCGATCCACGAGCAGTACTTC. The whole variable domain, filled in from reference TRBV5-1 and TRBJ2-7, reads KAGVTQTPRYLIKTRGQQVTLSCSPISGHRSVSWYQQTPGQGLQFLFEYFSETQRNKGNFPGRFSGRQFSNSRSEMNVSTLELGDSALYLCASSLEAIHEQYFGPGTRLTVT.